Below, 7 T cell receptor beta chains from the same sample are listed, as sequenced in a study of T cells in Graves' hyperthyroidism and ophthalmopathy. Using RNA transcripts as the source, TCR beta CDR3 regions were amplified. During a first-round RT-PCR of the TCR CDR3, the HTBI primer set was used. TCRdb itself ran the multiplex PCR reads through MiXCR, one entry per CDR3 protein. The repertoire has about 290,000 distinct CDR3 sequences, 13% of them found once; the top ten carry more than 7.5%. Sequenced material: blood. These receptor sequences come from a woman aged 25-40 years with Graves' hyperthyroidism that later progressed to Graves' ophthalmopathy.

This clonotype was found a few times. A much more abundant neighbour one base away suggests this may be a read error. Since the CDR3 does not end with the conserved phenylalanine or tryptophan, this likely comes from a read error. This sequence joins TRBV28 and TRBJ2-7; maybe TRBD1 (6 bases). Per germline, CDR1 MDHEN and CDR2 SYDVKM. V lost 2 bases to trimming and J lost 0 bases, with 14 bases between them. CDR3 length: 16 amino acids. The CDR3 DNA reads TGTGCCAGCAGTTTAAGCCGACAGGTAATCTCCTACGAGCAGTACCTC. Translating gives CASSLSRQVISYEQYL.

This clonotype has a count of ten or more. DNA of the CDR3: TGTGCCAGCAGCGGGACATCCTCAGGGAGAGGAGCTTTCTTT. Amino acid sequence: CASSGTSSGRGAFF. The chain has TRBV9 and TRBJ1-1; TRBD1 is a possible D gene (5 bases). Germline loops: CDR1 SGDLS, CDR2 YYNGEE. This CDR3 is built from 14 residues. The V end was cut by 3 bases, the J end by 10 bases, with 19 bases between.

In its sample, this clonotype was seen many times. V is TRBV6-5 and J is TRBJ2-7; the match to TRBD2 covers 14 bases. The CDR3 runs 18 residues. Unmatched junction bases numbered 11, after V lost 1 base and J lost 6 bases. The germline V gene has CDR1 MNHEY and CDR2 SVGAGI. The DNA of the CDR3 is TGTGCCAGCAGTTACTTCACCCCGGGACTAGCGGGAGTAGGCGAGCAGTACTTC. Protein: CASSYFTPGLAGVGEQYF.

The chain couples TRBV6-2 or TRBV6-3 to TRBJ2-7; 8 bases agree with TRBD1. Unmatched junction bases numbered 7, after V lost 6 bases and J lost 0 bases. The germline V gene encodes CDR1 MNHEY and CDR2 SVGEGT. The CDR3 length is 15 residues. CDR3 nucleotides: TGTGCCAGCAGCAGCGGACAGGGCAACTCCTACGAGCAGTACTTC. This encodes CASSSGQGNSYEQYF.

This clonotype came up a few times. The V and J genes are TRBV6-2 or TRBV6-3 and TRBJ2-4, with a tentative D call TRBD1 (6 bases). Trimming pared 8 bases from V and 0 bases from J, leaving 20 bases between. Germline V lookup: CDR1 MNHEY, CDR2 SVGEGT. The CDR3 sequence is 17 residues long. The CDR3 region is CASRGLGAPGAKNIQYF. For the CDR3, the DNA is TGTGCCAGCCGAGGGTTGGGGGCACCGGGAGCCAAAAACATTCAGTACTTC.

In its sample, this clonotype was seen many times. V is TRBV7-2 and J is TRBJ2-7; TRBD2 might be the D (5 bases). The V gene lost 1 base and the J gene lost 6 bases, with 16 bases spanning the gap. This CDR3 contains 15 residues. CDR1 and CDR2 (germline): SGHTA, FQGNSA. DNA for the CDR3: TGTGCCAGCAGCTTAGGGGTCCTTTGGAGCGGCGAGCAGTACTTC. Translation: CASSLGVLWSGEQYF.

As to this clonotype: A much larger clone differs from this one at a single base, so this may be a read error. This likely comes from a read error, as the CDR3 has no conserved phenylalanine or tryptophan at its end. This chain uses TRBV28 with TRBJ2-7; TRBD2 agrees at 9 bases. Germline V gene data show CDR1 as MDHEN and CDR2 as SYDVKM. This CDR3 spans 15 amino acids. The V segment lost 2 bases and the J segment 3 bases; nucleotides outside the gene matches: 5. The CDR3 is CASSLELAGYYEQYL. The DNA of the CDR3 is TGTGCCAGCAGTTTAGAACTAGCGGGCTACTACGAGCAGTACCTC.